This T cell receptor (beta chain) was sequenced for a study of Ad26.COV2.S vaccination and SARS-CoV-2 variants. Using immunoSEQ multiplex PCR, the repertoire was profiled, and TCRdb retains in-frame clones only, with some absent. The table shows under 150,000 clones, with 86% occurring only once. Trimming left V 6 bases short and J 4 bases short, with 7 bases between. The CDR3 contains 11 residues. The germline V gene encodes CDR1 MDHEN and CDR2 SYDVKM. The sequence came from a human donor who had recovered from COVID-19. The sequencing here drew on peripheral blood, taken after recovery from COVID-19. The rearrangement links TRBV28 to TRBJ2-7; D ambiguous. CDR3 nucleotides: TGTGCCAGCAGATCCTCGTACGAGCAGTACTTC. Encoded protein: CASRSSYEQYF.